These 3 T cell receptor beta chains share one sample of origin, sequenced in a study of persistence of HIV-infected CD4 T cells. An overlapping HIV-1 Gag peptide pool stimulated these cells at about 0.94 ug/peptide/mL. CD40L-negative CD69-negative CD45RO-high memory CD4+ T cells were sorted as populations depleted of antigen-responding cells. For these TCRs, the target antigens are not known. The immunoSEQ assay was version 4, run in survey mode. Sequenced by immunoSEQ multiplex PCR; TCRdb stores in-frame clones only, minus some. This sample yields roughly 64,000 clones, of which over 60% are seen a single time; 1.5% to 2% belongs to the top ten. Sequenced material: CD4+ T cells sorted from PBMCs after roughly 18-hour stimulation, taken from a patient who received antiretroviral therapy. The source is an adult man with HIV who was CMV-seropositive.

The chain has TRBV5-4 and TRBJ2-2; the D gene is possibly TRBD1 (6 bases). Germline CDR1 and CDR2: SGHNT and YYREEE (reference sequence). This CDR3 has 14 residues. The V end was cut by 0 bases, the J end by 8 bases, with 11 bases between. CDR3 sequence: CASSLDRVEGELFF. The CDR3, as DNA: TGTGCCAGCAGCTTGGACAGGGTGGAGGGGGAGCTGTTTTTT. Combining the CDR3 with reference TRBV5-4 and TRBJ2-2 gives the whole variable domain ETGVTQSPTHLIKTRGQQVTLRCSSQSGHNTVSWYQQALGQGPQFIFQYYREEENGRGNFPPRFSGLQFPNYSSELNVNALELDDSALYLCASSLDRVEGELFFGEGSRLTVL.

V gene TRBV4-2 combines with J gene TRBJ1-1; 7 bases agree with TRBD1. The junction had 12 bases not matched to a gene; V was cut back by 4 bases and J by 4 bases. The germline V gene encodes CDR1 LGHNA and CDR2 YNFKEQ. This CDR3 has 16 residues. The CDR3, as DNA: TGTGCCAGCAGCCCTCAGGAGCGCCCAGGGGGCACTGAAGCTTTCTTT. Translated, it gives CASSPQERPGGTEAFF.

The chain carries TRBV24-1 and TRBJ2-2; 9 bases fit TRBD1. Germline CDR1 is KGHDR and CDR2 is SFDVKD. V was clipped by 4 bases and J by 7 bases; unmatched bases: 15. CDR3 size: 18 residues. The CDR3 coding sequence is TGTGCCACCAGTGACTCTATCGGCGGACAGGGGCGGGGCGGGGAGCTGTTTTTT. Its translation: CATSDSIGGQGRGGELFF.